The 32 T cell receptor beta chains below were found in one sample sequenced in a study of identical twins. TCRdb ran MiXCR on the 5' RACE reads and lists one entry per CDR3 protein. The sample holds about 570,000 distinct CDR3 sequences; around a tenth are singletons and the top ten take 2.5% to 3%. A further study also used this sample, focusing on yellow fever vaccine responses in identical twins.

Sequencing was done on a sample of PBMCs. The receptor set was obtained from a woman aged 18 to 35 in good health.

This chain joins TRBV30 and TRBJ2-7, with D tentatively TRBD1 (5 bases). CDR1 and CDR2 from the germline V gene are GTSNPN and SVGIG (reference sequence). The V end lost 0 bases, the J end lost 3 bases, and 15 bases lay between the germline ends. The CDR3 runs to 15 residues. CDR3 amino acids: CAWSVGPGMDYEQYF. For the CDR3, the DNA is TGTGCCTGGAGTGTTGGGCCAGGGATGGACTACGAGCAGTACTTC.

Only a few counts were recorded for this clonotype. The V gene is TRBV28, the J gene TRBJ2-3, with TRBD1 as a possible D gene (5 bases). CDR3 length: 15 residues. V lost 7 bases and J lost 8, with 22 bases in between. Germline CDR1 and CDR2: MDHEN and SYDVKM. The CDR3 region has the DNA TGTGCCAGCAAACCTTCTCACAGGATTGGGCCTACGCAGTATTTT. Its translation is CASKPSHRIGPTQYF. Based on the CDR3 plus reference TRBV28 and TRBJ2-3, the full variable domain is DVKVTQSSRYLVKRTGEKVFLECVQDMDHENMFWYRQDPGLGLRLIYFSYDVKMKEKGDIPEGYSVSREKKERFSLILESASTNQTSMYLCASKPSHRIGPTQYFGPGTRLTVL.

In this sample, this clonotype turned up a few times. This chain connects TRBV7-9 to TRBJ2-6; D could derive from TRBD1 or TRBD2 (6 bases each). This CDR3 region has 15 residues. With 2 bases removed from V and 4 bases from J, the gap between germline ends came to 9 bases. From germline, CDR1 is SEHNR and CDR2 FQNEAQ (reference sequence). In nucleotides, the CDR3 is TGTGCCAGCAGCTTACAGGGGAGGGGGGCCAACGTCCTGACTTTC. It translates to CASSLQGRGANVLTF.

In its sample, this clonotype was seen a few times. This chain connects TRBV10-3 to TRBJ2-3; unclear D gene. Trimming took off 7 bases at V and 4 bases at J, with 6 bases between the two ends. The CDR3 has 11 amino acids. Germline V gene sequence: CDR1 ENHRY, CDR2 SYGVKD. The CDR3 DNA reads TGTGCCATCAAGGGCGCAGATACGCAGTATTTT. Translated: CAIKGADTQYF.

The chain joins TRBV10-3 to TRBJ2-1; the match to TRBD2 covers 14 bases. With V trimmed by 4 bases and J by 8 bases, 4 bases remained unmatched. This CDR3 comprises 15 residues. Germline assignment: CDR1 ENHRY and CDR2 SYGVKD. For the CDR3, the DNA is TGTGCCATCAGTGGGACTAGCGGGAGGTCACATGAGCAGTTCTTC. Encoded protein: CAISGTSGRSHEQFF.

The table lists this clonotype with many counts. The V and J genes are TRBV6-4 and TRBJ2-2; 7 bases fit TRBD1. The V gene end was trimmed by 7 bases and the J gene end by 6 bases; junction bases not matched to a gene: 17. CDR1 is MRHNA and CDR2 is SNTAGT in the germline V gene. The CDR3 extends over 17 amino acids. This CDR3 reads CASKDPEGGEGAGELFF. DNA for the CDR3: TGTGCCAGCAAAGATCCAGAAGGGGGCGAAGGGGCCGGGGAGCTGTTTTTT.

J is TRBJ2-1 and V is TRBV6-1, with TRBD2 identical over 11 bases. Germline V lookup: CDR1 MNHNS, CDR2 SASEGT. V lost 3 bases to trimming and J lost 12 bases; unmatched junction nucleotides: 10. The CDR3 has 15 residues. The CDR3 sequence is CASSEVAGGLTLQFF. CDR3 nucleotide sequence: TGTGCCAGCAGTGAGGTAGCGGGAGGGCTCACTTTGCAGTTCTTC.

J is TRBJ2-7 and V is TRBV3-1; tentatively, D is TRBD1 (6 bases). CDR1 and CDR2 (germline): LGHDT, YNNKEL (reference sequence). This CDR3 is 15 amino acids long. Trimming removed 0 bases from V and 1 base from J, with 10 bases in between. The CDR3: CASSQEDSHSYEQYF. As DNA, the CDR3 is TGTGCCAGCAGCCAAGAGGACAGCCATTCCTACGAGCAGTACTTC.

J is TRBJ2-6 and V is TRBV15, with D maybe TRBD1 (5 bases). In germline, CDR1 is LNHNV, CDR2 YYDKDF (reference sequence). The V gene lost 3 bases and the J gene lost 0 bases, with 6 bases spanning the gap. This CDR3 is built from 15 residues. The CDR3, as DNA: TGTGCCACCAGCAGCGACAGCTCTGGGGCCAACGTCCTGACTTTC. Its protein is CATSSDSSGANVLTF.

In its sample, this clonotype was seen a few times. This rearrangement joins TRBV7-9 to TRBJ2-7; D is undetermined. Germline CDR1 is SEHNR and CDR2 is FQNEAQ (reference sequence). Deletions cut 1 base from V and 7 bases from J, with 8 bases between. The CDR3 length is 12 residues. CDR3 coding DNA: TGTGCCAGCAGCTTAGATGTCGGGGAGCAGTACTTC. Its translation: CASSLDVGEQYF.

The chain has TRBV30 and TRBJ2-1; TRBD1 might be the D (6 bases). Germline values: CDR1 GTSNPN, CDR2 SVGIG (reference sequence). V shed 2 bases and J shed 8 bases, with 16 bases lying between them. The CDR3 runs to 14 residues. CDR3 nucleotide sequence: TGTGCCTGGAGTACCAAAGCAGGGGTACATGAGCAGTTCTTC. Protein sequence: CAWSTKAGVHEQFF.

CDR3: CASSRDGSGANVLTF. As DNA, the CDR3 is TGTGCCAGCAGCCGGGACGGCTCTGGGGCCAACGTCCTGACTTTC. This sequence joins TRBV7-9 and TRBJ2-6; D tentatively reads TRBD1 or TRBD2 (5 bases each). V gave up 5 bases and J gave up 0 bases, with 8 bases separating them. Germline CDR1 and CDR2: SEHNR and FQNEAQ (reference sequence). CDR3 size: 15 residues.

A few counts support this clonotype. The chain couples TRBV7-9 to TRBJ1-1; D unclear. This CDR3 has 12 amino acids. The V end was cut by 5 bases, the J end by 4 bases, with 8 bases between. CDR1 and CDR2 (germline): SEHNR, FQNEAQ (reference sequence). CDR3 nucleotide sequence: TGTGCCAGCAGCACGGTTGGCACTGAAGCTTTCTTT. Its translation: CASSTVGTEAFF.

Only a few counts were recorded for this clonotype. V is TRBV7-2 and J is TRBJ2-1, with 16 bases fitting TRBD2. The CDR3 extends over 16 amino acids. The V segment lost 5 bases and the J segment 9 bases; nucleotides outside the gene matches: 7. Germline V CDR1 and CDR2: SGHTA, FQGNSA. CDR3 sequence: CASSPGLAGGPSEQFF. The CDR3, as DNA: TGTGCCAGCAGCCCGGGACTAGCGGGAGGGCCGAGTGAGCAGTTCTTC.

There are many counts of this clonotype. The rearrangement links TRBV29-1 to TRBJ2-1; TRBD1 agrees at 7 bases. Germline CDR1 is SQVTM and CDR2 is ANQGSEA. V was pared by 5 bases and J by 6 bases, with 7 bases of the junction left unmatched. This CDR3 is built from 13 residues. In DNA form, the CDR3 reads TGCAGCGTTCGGACAGGCCCAGCCAATGAGCAGTTCTTC. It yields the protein CSVRTGPANEQFF.

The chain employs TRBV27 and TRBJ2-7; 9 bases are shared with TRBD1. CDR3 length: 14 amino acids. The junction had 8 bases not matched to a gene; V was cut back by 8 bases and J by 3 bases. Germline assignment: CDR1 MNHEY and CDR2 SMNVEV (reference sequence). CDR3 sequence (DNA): TGTGCCAGCCGACTCACAGGGGGCGGCTACGAGCAGTACTTC. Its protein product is CASRLTGGGYEQYF.

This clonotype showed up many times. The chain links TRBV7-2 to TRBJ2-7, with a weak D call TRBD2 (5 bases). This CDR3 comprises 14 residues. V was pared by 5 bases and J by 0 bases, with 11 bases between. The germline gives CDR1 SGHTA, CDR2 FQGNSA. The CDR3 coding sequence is TGTGCCAGCAGCCCGCTAGCAGGCTCCTACGAGCAGTACTTC. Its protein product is CASSPLAGSYEQYF. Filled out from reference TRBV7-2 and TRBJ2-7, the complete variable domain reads GAGVSQSPSNKVTEKGKDVELRCDPISGHTALYWYRQSLGQGLEFLIYFQGNSAPDKSGLPSDRFSAERTGGSVSTLTIQRTQQEDSAVYLCASSPLAGSYEQYFGPGTRLTVT.

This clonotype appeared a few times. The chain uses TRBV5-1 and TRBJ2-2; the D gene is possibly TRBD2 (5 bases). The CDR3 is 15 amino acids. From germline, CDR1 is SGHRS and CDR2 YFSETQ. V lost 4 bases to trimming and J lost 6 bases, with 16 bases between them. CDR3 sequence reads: CASSPGSALPGELFF. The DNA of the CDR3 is TGCGCCAGCAGCCCAGGTAGCGCCCTCCCCGGGGAGCTGTTTTTT.

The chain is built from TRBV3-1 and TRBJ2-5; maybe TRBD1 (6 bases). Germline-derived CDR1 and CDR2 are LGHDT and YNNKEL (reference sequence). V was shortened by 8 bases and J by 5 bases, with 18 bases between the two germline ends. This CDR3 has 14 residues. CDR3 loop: CASRPPGTTETQYF. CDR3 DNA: TGTGCCAGCCGACCTCCCGGGACAACGGAGACCCAGTACTTC.

The CDR3 is CSARDIGGTEAFF. Here the CDR3 DNA reads TGCAGTGCTAGAGATATCGGGGGAACTGAAGCTTTCTTT. This rearrangement joins TRBV20-1 to TRBJ1-1, with D maybe TRBD1 (5 bases). The V and J ends lost 0 bases and 5 bases respectively, with 10 bases between them. Germline assignment: CDR1 DFQATT and CDR2 SNEGSKA (reference sequence). This CDR3 comprises 13 residues.

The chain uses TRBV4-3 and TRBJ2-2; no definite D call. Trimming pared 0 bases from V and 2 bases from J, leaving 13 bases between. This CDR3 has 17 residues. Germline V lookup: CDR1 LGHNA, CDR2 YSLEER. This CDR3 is CASSQEGVGRNTGELFF. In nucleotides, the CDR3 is TGCGCCAGCAGCCAAGAAGGCGTAGGTCGTAACACCGGGGAGCTGTTTTTT.

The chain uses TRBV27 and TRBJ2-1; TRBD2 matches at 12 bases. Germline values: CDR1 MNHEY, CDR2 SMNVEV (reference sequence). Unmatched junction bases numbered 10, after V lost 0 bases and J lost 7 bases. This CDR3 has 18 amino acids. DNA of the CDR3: TGTGCCAGCAGTTTATCGCCTAGCGGGAGGGCCGTTTGGAATGAGCAGTTCTTC. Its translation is CASSLSPSGRAVWNEQFF.

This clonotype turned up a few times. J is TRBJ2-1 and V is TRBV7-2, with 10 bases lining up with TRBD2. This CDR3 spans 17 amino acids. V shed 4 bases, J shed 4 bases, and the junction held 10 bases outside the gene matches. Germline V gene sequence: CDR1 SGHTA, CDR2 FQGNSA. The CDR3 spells CASSYTTLSGRYNEQFF. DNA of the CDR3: TGTGCCAGCAGCTACACTACTCTTAGCGGGAGGTACAATGAGCAGTTCTTC.

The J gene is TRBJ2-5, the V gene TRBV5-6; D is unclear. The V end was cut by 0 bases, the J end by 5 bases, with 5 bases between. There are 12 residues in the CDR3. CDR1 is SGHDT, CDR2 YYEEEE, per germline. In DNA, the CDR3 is TGTGCCAGCAGCTTGGTAGTCGAGACCCAGTACTTC. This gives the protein CASSLVVETQYF.

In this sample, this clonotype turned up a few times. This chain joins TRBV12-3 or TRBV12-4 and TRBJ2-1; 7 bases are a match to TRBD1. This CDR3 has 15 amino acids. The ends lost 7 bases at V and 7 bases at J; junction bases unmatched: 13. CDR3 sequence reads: CASTARGGARNEQFF. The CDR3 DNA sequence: TGTGCCAGCACCGCACGAGGGGGCGCAAGGAATGAGCAGTTCTTC.

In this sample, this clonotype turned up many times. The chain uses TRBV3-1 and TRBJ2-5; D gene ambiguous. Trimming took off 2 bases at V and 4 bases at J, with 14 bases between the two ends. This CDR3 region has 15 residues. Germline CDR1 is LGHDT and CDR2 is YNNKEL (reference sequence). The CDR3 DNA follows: TGTGCCAGCAGCCAAAAGAGGAACAGTCGAGAGACCCAGTACTTC. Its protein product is CASSQKRNSRETQYF.

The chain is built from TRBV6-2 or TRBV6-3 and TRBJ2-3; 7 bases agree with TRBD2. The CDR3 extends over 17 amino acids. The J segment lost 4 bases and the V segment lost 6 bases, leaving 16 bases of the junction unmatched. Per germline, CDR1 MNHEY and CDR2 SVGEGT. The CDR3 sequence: CASRLTEGLDRADTQYF. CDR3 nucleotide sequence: TGTGCCAGCAGACTGACTGAAGGACTAGATCGGGCAGATACGCAGTATTTT.

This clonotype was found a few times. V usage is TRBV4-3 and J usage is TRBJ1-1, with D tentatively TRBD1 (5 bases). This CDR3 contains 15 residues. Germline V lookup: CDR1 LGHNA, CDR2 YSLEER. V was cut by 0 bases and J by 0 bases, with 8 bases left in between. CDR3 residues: CASSQDWGMNTEAFF. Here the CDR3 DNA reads TGCGCCAGCAGCCAAGATTGGGGGATGAACACTGAAGCTTTCTTT.

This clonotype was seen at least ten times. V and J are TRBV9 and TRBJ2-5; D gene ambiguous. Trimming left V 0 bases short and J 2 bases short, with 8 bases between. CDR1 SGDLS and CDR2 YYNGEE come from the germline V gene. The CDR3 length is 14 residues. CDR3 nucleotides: TGTGCCAGCAGCGTAGGCGGCAGGCAAGAGACCCAGTACTTC. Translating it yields CASSVGGRQETQYF.

CDR3 sequence reads: CAISESAGTQYF. DNA for the CDR3: TGTGCCATCAGTGAGTCTGCAGGGACCCAGTACTTC. The chain is built from TRBV10-3 and TRBJ2-5; the D is unclear. CDR1 and CDR2 (germline): ENHRY, SYGVKD. The CDR3 runs 12 residues. V lost 0 bases to trimming and J lost 7 bases, with 6 bases between them.

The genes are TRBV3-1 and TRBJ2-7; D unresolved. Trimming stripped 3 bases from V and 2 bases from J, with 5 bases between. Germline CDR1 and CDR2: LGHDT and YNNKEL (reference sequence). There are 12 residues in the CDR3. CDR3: CASSHGPYEQYF. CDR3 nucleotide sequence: TGTGCCAGCAGCCATGGACCCTACGAGCAGTACTTC.

The CDR3 DNA reads as TGTGCCAGCAGCGCCATGGACAGCTTTGCTGAGCAGTTCTTC. As protein: CASSAMDSFAEQFF. The genes are TRBV6-4 and TRBJ2-1; D might be TRBD1 (6 bases). Looked up from germline, CDR1 is MRHNA and CDR2 is SNTAGT. The CDR3 loop spans 14 amino acids. The V end lost 6 bases, the J end lost 9 bases, and 18 bases lay between the germline ends.